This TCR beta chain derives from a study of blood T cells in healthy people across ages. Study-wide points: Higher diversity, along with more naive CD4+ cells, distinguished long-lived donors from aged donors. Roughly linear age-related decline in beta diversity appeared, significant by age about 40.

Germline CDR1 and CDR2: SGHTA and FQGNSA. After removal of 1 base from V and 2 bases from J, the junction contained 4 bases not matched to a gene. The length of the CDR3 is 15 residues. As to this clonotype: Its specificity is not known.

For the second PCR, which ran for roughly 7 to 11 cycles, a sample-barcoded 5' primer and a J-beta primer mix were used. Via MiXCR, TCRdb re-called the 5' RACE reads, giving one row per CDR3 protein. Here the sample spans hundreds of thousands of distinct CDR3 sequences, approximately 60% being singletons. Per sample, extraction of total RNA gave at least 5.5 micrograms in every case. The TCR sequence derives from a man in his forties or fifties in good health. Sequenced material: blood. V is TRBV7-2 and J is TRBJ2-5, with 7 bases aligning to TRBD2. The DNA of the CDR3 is TGTGCCAGCAGCTTAGAGCAGGGACTACAAGAGACCCAGTACTTC. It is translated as CASSLEQGLQETQYF.